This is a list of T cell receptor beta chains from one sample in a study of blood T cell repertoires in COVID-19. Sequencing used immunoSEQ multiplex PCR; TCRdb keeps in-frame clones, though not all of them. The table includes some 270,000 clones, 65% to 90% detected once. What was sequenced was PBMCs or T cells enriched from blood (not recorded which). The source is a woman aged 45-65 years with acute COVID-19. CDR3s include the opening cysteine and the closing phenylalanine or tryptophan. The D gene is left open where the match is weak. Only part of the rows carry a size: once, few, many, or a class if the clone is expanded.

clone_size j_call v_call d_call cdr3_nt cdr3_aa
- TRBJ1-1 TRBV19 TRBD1 TGTGCCAGTAGTACCCAAGACAGGGGTTGGTCCGTCACTGAAGCTTTCTTT CASSTQDRGWSVTEAFF
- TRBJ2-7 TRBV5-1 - TGCGCCAGCAGCTTAATAAGGGGCCACGAGCAGTACTTC CASSLIRGHEQYF
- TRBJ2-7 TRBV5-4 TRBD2 TGTGCCAGCAGCTTTAGAACTAGCGGGTCCTACGAGCAGTACTTC CASSFRTSGSYEQYF
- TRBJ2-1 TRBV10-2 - TGCGCCAGCAGGGAGACAAACTCCTACAATGAGCAGTTCTTC CASRETNSYNEQFF
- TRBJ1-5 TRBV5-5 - TGTGCCAGCAGCTTGCGGCCTGACAGGACCAATCAGCCCCAGCATTTT CASSLRPDRTNQPQHF
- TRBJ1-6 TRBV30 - TGTGCCTTTATAGGACAGAGTAATAATTCACCCCTCCACTTT CAFIGQSNNSPLHF
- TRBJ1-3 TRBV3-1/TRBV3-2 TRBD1 TGTGCCAGCAGCCAAGCGGGACAGGGAGGAAACACCATATATTTT CASSQAGQGGNTIYF
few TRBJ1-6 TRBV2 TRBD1 TGTGCCAGCATCTTCGGACAGGCCGGATCACCCCTCCACTTT CASIFGQAGSPLHF
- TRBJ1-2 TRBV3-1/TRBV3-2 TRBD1 TGTGCCAGCAGCCAAGAAGGGACAGGGGGCTATGGCTACACCTTC CASSQEGTGGYGYTF
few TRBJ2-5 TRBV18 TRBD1 TGTGCCAGCTCACCTCGTCGGGACAGGAGTGGACGGGAGACCCAGTACTTC CASSPRRDRSGRETQYF
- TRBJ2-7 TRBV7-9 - TGTGCCAGCAGCTTAGAGGGAGATGGGCGCGAGCAGTACTTC CASSLEGDGREQYF
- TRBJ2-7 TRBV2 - TGTGCCAGCAGATCGACAGGTCTCGAGCAGTACTTC CASRSTGLEQYF
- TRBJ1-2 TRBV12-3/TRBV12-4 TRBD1 TGTGCCAGCACGAGATACAGGGGAATTGGCTACACCTTC CASTRYRGIGYTF
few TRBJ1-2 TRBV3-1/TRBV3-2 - TGTGCCAGCAGCCAAGATCAACAGGACCACTATGGCTACACCTTC CASSQDQQDHYGYTF
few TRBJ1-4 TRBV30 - TGTGCCTGGGGGGCAGTAACAACTAATGAAAAACTGTTTTTT CAWGAVTTNEKLFF
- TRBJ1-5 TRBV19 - TGTGCCAGTAATCTGGGCCAGGCGATCAATCAGCCCCAGCATTTT CASNLGQAINQPQHF
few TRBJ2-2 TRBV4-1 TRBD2 TGCGCCAGCAGCCAAAGAGGCGGCGGGGGGTCATCCGGGGAGCTGTTTTTT CASSQRGGGGSSGELFF
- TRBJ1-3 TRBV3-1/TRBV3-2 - TGTGCCAGCAGCCAAGGGGACACTAACACCATATATTTT CASSQGDTNTIYF
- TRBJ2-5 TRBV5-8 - TGTGCCAGCAGCTTGCCCAGTCAAGAGACCCAGTACTTC CASSLPSQETQYF
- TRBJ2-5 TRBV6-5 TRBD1 TGTGCCAGCAGGGGAAGACAGGGGGCGGGAGAGACCCAGTACTTC CASRGRQGAGETQYF
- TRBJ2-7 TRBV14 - TGTGCCAGCAGCCCACAGGGCAACGAGCAGTACTTC CASSPQGNEQYF
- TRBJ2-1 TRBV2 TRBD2 TGTGCCAGCACCAGACTAGCGGGGGGGCCTAATGAGCAGTTCTTC CASTRLAGGPNEQFF
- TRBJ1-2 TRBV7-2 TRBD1 TGTGCCAGCAGCTTCGGACAGGTTGGGAACTATGGCTACACCTTC CASSFGQVGNYGYTF
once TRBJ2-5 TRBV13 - TGTGCCAGCAGCTTCCGGGACCAAGAGACCCAGTACTTC CASSFRDQETQYF
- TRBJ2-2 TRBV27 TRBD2 TGTGCCAGCAGTTTAAAGCGGGGGGGAGTCGGGGAGCTGTTTTTT CASSLKRGGVGELFF
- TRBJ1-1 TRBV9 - TGTGCCAGCAGCGTAGGAACGAGTTTGAACACTGAAGCTTTCTTT CASSVGTSLNTEAFF
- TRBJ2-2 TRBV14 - TGTGCCAGCAGCCAAGATCCAGCGAGGATGGCCGGGGAGCTGTTTTTT CASSQDPARMAGELFF
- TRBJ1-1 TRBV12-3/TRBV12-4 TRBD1 TGTGCCAGCAGTTTAAACGAGGGGGCGCGGGCTTTCTTT CASSLNEGARAFF